This T cell receptor (beta chain) was obtained from a study of blood T cell repertoires in COVID-19. Whole-study context: Material from acute and convalescent COVID-19 was sourced from the United States, Italy and Spain.

In the authors' methods: Counts of nucleated cells, estimated from reference gene primer amplification, were obtained. Repertoires were generated with immunoSEQ multiplex PCR, while TCRdb's copy carries only in-frame clones and drops some. V and J calls and clone size are as listed in that table; D and trimming were resolved from the DNA. The repertoire holds some 65,000 clones, with approximately 86% as singletons. CDR3 length equals 15 residues. From germline, CDR1 is SGHRS and CDR2 YFSETQ. Trimming shortened V by 3 bases and J by 3 bases, and 15 bases separated the two germline ends. The receptor was isolated from a man aged 35 to 55 with COVID-19, enrolled during active disease. The chain employs TRBV5-1 and TRBJ1-2; TRBD1 is a possible D gene (6 bases). Material for sequencing was peripheral blood. The CDR3 spells CASSWGQGGDYGYTF. In DNA form, the CDR3 reads TGCGCCAGCAGCTGGGGACAAGGTGGCGACTATGGCTACACCTTC.